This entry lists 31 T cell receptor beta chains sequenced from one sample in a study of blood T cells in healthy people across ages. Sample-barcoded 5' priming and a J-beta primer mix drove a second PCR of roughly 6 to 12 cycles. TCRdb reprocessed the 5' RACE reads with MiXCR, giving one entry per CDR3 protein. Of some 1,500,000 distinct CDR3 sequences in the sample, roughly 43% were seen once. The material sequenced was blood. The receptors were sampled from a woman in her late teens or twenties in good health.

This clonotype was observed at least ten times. CDR3 amino acids: CASSPGQGGYGYTF. CDR3 bases: TGTGCCAGCAGTCCCGGACAGGGGGGCTATGGCTACACCTTC. V gene TRBV28 combines with J gene TRBJ1-2, with TRBD1 identical over 10 bases. The trim removed 5 bases at V and 4 bases at J, leaving 4 bases unmatched. The CDR3 covers 14 residues. Germline V gives CDR1 MDHEN, CDR2 SYDVKM.

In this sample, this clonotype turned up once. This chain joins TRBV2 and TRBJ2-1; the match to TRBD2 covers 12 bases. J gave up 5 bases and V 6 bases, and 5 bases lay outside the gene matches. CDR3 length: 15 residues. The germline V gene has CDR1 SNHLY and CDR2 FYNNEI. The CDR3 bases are TGTGCCAGCAGGCCCACTAGCGGGGGGCACAATGAGCAGTTCTTC. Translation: CASRPTSGGHNEQFF. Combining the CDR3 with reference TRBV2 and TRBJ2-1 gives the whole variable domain EPEVTQTPSHQVTQMGQEVILRCVPISNHLYFYWYRQILGQKVEFLVSFYNNEISEKSEIFDDQFSVERPDGSNFTLKIRSTKLEDSAMYFCASRPTSGGHNEQFFGPGTRLTVL.

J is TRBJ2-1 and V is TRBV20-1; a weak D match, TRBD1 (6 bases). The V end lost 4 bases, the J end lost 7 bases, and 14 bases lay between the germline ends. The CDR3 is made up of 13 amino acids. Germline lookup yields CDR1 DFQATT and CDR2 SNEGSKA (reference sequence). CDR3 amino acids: CSATPQGLNEQFF. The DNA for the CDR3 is TGCAGTGCTACACCTCAGGGGTTGAATGAGCAGTTCTTC.

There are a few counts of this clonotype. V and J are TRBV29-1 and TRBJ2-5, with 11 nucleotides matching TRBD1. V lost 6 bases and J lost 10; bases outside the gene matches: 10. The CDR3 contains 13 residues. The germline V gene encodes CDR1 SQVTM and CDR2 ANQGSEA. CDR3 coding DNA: TGCAGCGTCCAGCTCCGGGACAGGGGGTTCCAGTACTTC. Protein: CSVQLRDRGFQYF.

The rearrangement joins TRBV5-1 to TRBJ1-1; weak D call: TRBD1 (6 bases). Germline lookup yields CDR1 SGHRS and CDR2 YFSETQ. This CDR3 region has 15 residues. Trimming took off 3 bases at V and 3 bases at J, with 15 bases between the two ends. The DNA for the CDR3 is TGCGCCAGCAGCTCAAACAGGGCTTGGGACACTGAAGCTTTCTTT. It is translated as CASSSNRAWDTEAFF.

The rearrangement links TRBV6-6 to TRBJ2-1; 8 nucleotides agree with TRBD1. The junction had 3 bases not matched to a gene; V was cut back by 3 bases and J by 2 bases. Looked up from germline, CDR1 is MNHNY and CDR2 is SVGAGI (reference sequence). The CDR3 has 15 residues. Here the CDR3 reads CASSYQGQAYNEQFF. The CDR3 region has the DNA TGTGCCAGCAGTTATCAGGGACAGGCCTACAATGAGCAGTTCTTC.

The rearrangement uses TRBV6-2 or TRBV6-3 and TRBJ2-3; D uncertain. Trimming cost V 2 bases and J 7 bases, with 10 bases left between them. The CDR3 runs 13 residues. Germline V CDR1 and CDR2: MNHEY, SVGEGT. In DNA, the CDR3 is TGTGCCAGCAGTTACCGACCGTTGTATACGCAGTATTTT. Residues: CASSYRPLYTQYF.

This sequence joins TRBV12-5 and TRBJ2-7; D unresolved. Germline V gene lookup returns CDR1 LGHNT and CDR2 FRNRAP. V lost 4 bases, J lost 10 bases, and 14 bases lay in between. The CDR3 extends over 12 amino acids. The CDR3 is CASGSASDVQYF. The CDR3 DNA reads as TGTGCTAGTGGTTCCGCTTCAGATGTTCAGTACTTC. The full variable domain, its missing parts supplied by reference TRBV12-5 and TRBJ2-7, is DARVTQTPRHKVTEMGQEVTMRCQPILGHNTVFWYRQTMMQGLELLAYFRNRAPLDDSGMPKDRFSAEMPDATLATLKIQPSEPRDSAVYFCASGSASDVQYFGPGTRLTVT.

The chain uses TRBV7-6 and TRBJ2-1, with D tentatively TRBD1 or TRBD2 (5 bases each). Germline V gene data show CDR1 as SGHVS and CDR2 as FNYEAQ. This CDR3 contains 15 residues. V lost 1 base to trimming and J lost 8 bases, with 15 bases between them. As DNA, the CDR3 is TGTGCCAGCAGCTTAGGAGTAGGGACGGGCCATGAGCAGTTCTTC. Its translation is CASSLGVGTGHEQFF.

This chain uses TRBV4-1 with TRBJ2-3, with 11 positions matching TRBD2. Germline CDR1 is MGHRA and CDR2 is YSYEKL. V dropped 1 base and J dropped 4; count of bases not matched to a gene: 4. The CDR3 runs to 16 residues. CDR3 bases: TGCGCCAGCAGCCAAGCGACTAGCGGGAACCCAGATACGCAGTATTTT. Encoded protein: CASSQATSGNPDTQYF.

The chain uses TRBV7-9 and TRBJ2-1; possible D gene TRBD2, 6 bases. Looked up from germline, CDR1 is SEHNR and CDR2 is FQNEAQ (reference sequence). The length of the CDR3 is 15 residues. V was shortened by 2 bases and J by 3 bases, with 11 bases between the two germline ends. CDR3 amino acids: CASSLNLASYNEQFF. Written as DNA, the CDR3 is TGTGCCAGCAGCTTAAACCTAGCGAGCTACAATGAGCAGTTCTTC.

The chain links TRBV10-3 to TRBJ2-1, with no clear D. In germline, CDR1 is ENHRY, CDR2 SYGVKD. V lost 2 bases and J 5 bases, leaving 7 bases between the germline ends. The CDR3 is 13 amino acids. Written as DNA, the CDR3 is TGTGCCATCAGTGAGGAGGAAGACAATGAGCAGTTCTTC. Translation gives CAISEEEDNEQFF.

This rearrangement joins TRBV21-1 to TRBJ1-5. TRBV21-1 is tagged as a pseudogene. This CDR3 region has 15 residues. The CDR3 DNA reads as TGTGCCAGCAGCAACGGCCAGTGGGGCAATCAGCCCCAGCATTTT. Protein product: CASSNGQWGNQPQHF.

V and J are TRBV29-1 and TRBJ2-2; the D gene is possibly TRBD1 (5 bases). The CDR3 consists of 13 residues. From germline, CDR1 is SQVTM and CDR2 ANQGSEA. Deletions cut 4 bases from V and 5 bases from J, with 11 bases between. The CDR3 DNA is TGCAGCGTTGGGCAGGGCAATACCGGGGAGCTGTTTTTT. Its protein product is CSVGQGNTGELFF.

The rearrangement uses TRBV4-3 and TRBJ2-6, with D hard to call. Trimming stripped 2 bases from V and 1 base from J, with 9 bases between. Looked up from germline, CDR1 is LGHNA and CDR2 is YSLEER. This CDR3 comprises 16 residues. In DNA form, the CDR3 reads TGCGCCAGCAGCCAACGGGTCGGGTCTGGGGCCAACGTCCTGACTTTC. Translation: CASSQRVGSGANVLTF.

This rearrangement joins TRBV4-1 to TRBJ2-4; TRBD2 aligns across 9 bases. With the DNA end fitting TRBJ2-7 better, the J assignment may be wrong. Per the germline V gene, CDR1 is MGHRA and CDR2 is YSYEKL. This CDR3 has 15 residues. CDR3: CASSGSGSLSYEQYF. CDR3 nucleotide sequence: TGCGCCAGCAGTGGTAGCGGGAGTCTCTCCTACGAGCAGTACTTC.

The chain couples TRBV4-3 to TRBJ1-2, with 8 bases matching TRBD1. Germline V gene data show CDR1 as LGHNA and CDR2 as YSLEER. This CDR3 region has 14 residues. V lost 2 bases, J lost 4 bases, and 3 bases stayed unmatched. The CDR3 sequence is CASSQITGGYGYTF. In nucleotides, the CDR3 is TGCGCCAGCAGCCAAATAACAGGGGGCTATGGCTACACCTTC.

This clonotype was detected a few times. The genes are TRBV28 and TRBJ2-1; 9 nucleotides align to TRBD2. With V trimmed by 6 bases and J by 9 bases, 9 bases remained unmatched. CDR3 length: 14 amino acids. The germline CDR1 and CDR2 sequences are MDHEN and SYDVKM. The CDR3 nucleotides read TGTGCCAGCAGACCCGGACTAGCGAGAATTGAGCAGTTCTTC. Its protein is CASRPGLARIEQFF. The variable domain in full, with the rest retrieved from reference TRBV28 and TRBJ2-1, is DVKVTQSSRYLVKRTGEKVFLECVQDMDHENMFWYRQDPGLGLRLIYFSYDVKMKEKGDIPEGYSVSREKKERFSLILESASTNQTSMYLCASRPGLARIEQFFGPGTRLTVL.

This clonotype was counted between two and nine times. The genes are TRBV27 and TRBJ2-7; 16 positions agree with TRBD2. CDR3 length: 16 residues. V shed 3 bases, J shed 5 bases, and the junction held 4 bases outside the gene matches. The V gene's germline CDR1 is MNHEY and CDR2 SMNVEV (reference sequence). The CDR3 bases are TGTGCCAGCAGTTTTACGGGGACTAGCGGGAGGGACGAGCAGTACTTC. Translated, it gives CASSFTGTSGRDEQYF.

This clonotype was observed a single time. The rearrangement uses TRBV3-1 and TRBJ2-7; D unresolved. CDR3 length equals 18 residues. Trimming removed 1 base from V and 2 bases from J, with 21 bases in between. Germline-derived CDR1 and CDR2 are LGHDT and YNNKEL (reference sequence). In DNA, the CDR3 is TGTGCCAGCAGCCAAGGTTTCATCTGGCTCGAGCGCACCTACGAGCAGTACTTC. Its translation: CASSQGFIWLERTYEQYF.

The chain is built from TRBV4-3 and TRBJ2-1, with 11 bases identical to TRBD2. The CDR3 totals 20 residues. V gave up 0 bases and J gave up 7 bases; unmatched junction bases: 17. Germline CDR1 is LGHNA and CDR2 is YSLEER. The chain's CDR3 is CASSQDTPWRLAGSGNEQFF. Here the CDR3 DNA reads TGCGCCAGCAGCCAAGATACCCCGTGGAGACTAGCGGGGAGTGGTAATGAGCAGTTCTTC.

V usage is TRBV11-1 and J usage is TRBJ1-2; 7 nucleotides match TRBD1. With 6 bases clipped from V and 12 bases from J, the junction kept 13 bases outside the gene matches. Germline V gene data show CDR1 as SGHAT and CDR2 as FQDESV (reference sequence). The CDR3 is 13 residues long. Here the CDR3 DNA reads TGTGCCAGCAGACACACCGCTGGACAGGAGAACACCTTC. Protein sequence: CASRHTAGQENTF.

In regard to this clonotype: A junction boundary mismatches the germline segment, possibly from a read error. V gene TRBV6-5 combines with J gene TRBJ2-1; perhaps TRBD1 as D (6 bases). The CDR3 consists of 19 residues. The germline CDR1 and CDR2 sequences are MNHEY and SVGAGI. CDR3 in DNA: TGTGCCAGCAGTTACTCCGGGGAATTGACAGGTGATTCCTACAATGAGCGGTTCTTC. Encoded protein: CASSYSGELTGDSYNERFF.

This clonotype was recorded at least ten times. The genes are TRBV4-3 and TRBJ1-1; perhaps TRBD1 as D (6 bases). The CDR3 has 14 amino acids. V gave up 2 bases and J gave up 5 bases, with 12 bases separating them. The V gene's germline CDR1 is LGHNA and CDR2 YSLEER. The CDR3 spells CASSQTGLGTEAFF. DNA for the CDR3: TGCGCCAGCAGCCAAACAGGGCTCGGGACTGAAGCTTTCTTT.

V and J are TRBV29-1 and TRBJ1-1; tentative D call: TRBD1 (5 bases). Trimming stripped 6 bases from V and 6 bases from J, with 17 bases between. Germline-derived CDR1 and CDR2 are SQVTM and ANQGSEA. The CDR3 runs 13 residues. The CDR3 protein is CSVKIWGYAEAFF. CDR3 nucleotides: TGCAGCGTCAAGATCTGGGGGTACGCTGAAGCTTTCTTT.

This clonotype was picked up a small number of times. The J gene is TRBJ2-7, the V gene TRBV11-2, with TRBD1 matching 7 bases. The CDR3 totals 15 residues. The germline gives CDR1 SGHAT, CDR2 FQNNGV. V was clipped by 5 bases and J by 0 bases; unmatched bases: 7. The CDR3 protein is CASSRIQGTSYEQYF. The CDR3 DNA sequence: TGTGCCAGCAGCCGCATACAGGGGACCTCCTACGAGCAGTACTTC. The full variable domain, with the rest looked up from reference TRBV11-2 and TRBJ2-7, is EAGVAQSPRYKIIEKRQSVAFWCNPISGHATLYWYQQILGQGPKLLIQFQNNGVVDDSQLPKDRFSAERLKGVDSTLKIQPAKLEDSAVYLCASSRIQGTSYEQYFGPGTRLTVT.

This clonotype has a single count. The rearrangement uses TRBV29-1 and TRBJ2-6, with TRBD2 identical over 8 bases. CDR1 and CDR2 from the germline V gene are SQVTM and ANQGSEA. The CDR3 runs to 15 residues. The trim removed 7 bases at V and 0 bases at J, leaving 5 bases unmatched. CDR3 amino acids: CSAVAGSSGANVLTF. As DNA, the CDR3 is TGCAGCGCTGTAGCGGGGAGCTCTGGGGCCAACGTCCTGACTTTC.

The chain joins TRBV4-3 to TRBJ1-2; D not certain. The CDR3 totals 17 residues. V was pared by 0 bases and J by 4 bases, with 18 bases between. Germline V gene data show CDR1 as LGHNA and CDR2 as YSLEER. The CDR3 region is CASSQDPTRLTIYGYTF. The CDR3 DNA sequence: TGCGCCAGCAGCCAAGACCCGACCCGCCTAACGATCTATGGCTACACCTTC.

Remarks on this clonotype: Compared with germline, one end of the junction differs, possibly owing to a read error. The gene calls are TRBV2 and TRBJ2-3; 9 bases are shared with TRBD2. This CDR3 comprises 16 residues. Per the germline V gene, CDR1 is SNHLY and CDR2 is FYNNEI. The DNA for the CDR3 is TGTACCAGCAGTGATCAAAGCGGGAGGAGCACAGATACGCAGTATTTT. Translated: CTSSDQSGRSTDTQYF. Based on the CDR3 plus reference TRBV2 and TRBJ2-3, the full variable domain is EPEVTQTPSHQVTQMGQEVILRCVPISNHLYFYWYRQILGQKVEFLVSFYNNEISEKSEIFDDQFSVERPDGSNFTLKIRSTKLEDSAMYFCTSSDQSGRSTDTQYFGPGTRLTVL.

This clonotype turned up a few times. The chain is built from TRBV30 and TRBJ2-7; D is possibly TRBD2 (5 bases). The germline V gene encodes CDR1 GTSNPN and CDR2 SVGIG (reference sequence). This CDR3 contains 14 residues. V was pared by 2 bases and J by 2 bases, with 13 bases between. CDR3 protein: CAWSLGGRTYEQYF. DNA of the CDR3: TGTGCCTGGAGTTTGGGCGGGCGGACCTACGAGCAGTACTTC.

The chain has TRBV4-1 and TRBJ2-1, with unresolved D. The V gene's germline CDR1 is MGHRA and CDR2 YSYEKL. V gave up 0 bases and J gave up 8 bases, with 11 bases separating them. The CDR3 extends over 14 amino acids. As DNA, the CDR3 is TGCGCCAGCAGCCAAGACCCCTACGTCCATGAGCAGTTCTTC. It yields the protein CASSQDPYVHEQFF.